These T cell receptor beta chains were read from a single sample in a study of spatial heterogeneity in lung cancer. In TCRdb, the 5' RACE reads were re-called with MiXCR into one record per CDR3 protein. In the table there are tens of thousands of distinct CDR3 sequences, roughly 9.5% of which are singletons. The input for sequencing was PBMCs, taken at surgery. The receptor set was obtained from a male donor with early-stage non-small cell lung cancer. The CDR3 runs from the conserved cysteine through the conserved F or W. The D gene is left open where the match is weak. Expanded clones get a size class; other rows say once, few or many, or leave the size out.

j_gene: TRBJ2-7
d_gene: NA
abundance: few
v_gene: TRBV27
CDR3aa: CASSPRADSRSSYEQYF
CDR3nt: TGTGCCAGCAGCCCCCGCGCGGACTCTAGGAGCTCCTACGAGCAGTACTTC

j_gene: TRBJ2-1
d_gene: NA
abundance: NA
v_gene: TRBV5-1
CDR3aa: CASSRGSGNEQFF
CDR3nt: TGCGCCAGCAGCCGAGGGTCGGGCAATGAGCAGTTCTTC

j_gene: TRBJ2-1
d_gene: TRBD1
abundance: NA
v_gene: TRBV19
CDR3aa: CASSIGTGRDNEQFF
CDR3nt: TGTGCCAGTAGTATCGGGACAGGGAGGGACAATGAGCAGTTCTTC

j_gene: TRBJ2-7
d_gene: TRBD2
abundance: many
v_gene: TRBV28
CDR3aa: CASRRTSGGSYEQYF
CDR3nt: TGTGCCAGCCGGAGGACTAGCGGGGGATCCTACGAGCAGTACTTC

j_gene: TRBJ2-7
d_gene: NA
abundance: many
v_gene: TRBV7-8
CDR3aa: CASSLIVRPRSYEQYF
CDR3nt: TGTGCCAGCAGCTTAATTGTTAGACCAAGGTCCTACGAGCAGTACTTC

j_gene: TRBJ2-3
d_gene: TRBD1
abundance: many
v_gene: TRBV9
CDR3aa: CASSRQGTDTQYF
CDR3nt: TGTGCCAGCAGTCGACAGGGGACAGATACGCAGTATTTT

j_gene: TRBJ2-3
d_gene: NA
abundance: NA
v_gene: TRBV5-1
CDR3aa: CASSFPEADTQYF
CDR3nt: TGCGCCAGCAGCTTCCCTGAGGCTGATACGCAGTATTTT

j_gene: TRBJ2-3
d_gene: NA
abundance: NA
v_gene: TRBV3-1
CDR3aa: CASSQEVGAITDTQYF
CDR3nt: TGTGCCAGCAGCCAAGAGGTGGGGGCCATCACAGATACGCAGTATTTT

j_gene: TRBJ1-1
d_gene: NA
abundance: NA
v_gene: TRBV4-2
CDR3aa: CASSQEPSSNTEAFF
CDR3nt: TGTGCCAGCAGCCAAGAACCTTCATCGAACACTGAAGCTTTCTTT

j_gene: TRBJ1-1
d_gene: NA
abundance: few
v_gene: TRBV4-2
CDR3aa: CASSQGWDMNTEAFF
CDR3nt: TGTGCCAGCAGCCAAGGATGGGACATGAACACTGAAGCTTTCTTT

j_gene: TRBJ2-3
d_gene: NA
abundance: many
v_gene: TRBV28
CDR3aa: CASSFGIGDTQYF
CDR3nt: TGTGCCAGCAGTTTCGGGATCGGAGATACGCAGTATTTT

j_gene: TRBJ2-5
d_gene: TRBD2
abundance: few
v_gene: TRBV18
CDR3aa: CASSPGLAGGQETQYF
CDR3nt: TGTGCCAGCTCACCGGGACTAGCGGGGGGTCAAGAGACCCAGTACTTC

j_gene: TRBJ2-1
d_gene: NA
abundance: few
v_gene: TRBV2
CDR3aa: CASSEGGNEQFF
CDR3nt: TGTGCCAGCAGTGAAGGGGGCAATGAGCAGTTCTTC

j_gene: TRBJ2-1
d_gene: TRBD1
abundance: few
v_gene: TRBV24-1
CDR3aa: CATSGKQGNEQFF
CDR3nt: TGTGCCACCAGTGGGAAACAGGGGAATGAGCAGTTCTTC